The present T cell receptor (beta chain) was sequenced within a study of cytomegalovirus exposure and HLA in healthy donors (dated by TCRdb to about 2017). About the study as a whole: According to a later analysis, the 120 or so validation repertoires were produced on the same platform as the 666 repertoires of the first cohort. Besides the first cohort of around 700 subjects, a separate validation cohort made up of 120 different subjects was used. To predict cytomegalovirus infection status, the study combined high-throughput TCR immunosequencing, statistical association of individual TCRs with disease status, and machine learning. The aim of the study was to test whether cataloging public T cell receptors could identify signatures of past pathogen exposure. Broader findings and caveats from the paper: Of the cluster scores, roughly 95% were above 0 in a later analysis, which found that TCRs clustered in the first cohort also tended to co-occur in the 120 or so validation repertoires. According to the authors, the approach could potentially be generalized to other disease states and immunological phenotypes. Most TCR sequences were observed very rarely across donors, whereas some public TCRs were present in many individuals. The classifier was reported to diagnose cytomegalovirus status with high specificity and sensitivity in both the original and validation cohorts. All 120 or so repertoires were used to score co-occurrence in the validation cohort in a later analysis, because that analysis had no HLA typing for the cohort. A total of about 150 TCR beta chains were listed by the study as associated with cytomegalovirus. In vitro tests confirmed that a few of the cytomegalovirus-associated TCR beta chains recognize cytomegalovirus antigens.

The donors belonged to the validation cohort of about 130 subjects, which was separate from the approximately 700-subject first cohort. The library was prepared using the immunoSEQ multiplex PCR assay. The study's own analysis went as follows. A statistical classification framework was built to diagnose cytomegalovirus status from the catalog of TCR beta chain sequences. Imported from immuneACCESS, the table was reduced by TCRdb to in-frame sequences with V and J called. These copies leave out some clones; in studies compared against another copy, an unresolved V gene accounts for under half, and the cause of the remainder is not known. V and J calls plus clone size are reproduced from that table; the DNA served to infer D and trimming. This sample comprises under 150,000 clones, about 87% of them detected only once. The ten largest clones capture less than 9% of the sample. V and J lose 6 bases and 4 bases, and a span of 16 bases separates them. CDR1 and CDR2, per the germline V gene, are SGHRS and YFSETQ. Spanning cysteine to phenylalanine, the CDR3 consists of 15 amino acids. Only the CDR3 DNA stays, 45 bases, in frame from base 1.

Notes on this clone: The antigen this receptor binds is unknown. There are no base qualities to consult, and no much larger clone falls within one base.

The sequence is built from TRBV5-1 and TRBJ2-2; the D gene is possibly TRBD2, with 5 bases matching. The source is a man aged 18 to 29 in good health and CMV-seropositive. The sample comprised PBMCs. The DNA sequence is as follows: TGCGCCAGCACCCCGAGTGAGGGCAGCACCGGGGAGCTGTTTTTT. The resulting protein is CASTPSEGSTGELFF.